This entry lists 22 T cell receptor beta chains sequenced from one sample in a study of early T cells in non-severe SARS-CoV-2 infection. MiXCR, run by TCRdb on the 5' RACE reads, gives a single entry per CDR3 protein. The data show 84,000 or so distinct CDR3 sequences, 9.5% to 13% seen once. Sequencing used whole blood. These receptors were collected from an adult who was a healthcare worker with PCR-confirmed SARS-CoV-2 infection or an uninfected control (not recorded which).

This clonotype came up a few times. DNA of the CDR3: TGTGCCAGTAGTATTGGACAGGGTGTCCGCTACACCTTC. Protein: CASSIGQGVRYTF. V and J are TRBV19 and TRBJ1-2; the match to TRBD1 covers 8 bases. J was trimmed by 9 bases and V by 3 bases; bases with no gene match: 6. CDR1 and CDR2 from the germline V gene are LNHDA and SQIVND (reference sequence). CDR3 length: 13 residues.

The chain carries TRBV5-1 and TRBJ2-3, with D uncertain. The CDR3 runs to 12 residues. V was shortened by 2 bases and J by 8 bases, with 9 bases between the two germline ends. Germline V gives CDR1 SGHRS, CDR2 YFSETQ. The CDR3 DNA follows: TGCGCCAGCAGCTTACCGGGCCCTACGCAGTATTTT. Translation: CASSLPGPTQYF.

This clonotype was observed at least ten times. V is TRBV7-6 and J is TRBJ2-7; 12 bases are shared with TRBD2. This CDR3 is 15 amino acids long. CDR1 is SGHVS, CDR2 FNYEAQ, per germline. J gave up 2 bases and V 2 bases, and 1 base lay outside the gene matches. The CDR3 nucleotides are TGTGCCAGCAGCTTACTAGCGGGGGGGGCCTACGAGCAGTACTTC. Translation: CASSLLAGGAYEQYF.

This clonotype was detected many times. The genes are TRBV5-1 and TRBJ1-1; D not resolved. V gave up 4 bases and J gave up 1 base, with 14 bases separating them. The CDR3 is 15 amino acids. Germline-derived CDR1 and CDR2 are SGHRS and YFSETQ. In DNA form, the CDR3 reads TGCGCCAGCAGCCTAAAACGAGACGGGAACACTGAAGCTTTCTTT. Translation gives CASSLKRDGNTEAFF.

This clonotype was seen at least ten times. The CDR3 is CASSAQDRATHEQYF. Here the CDR3 DNA reads TGTGCCAGCAGCGCCCAGGACAGGGCGACCCACGAGCAGTACTTC. This sequence joins TRBV9 and TRBJ2-7; 8 bases agree with TRBD1. The V and J ends lost 3 bases and 5 bases, in that order; junction bases with no gene match: 10. This CDR3 region has 15 residues. Germline-derived CDR1 and CDR2 are SGDLS and YYNGEE. Full variable domain (outside the CDR3, taken from reference TRBV9 and TRBJ2-7): DSGVTQTPKHLITATGQRVTLRCSPRSGDLSVYWYQQSLDQGLQFLIQYYNGEERAKGNILERFSAQQFPDLHSELNLSSLELGDSALYFCASSAQDRATHEQYFGPGTRLTVT.

This clonotype was counted a few times. The chain's CDR3 is CASSLQRGTPVEAFF. The CDR3 DNA sequence: TGTGCCAGCAGTTTACAGAGGGGGACACCTGTTGAAGCTTTCTTT. The chain employs TRBV12-3 or TRBV12-4 and TRBJ1-1, with D possibly TRBD1 on 6 matching bases. The CDR3 covers 15 residues. With 2 bases removed from V and 7 bases from J, the gap between germline ends came to 17 bases.

This clonotype was seen ten or more times. This chain joins TRBV12-3 or TRBV12-4 and TRBJ2-1; D not certain. The CDR3 is 15 residues long. V lost 6 bases to trimming and J lost 0 bases, with 12 bases between them. The CDR3: CASSSGSYSYNEQFF. In nucleotides, the CDR3 is TGTGCCAGCAGCTCAGGATCTTACTCCTACAATGAGCAGTTCTTC.

The rearrangement links TRBV27 to TRBJ2-2; TRBD1 agrees at 7 bases. V trimming: 4 bases; J trimming: 4 bases; junction bases outside the gene matches: 9. This CDR3 is built from 16 residues. Germline V gives CDR1 MNHEY, CDR2 SMNVEV (reference sequence). Here the CDR3 reads CASSSLTGLTTGELFF. CDR3 in DNA: TGTGCCAGCAGTTCCCTGACAGGGTTGACCACCGGGGAGCTGTTTTTT.

The rearrangement links TRBV29-1 to TRBJ1-2; D remains unclear. V was shortened by 7 bases and J by 8 bases, with 8 bases between the two germline ends. The CDR3 runs 9 residues. Germline V gene lookup returns CDR1 SQVTM and CDR2 ANQGSEA. CDR3 in DNA: TGCAGCGAGTCTGGAGGCTACACCTTC. This translates into CSESGGYTF. Variable domain in full (rest from reference TRBV29-1 and TRBJ1-2): SAVISQKPSRDICQRGTSLTIQCQVDSQVTMMFWYRQQPGQSLTLIATANQGSEATYESGFVIDKFPISRPNLTFSTLTVSNMSPEDSSIYLCSESGGYTFGSGTRLTVV.

This clonotype occurred a few times. The genes are TRBV7-2 and TRBJ2-4; D is unresolved. The CDR3 has 13 residues. V dropped 6 bases and J dropped 0 bases, with 6 bases sitting between them. Germline CDR1 and CDR2: SGHTA and FQGNSA. In nucleotides, the CDR3 is TGTGCCAGCAGAAACCTAGCCAAAAACATTCAGTACTTC. Protein product: CASRNLAKNIQYF. The full variable domain, in which reference TRBV7-2 and TRBJ2-4 provide the parts outside the CDR3, is GAGVSQSPSNKVTEKGKDVELRCDPISGHTALYWYRQSLGQGLEFLIYFQGNSAPDKSGLPSDRFSAERTGGSVSTLTIQRTQQEDSAVYLCASRNLAKNIQYFGAGTRLSVL.

This clonotype was seen a handful of times. The chain uses TRBV3-1 and TRBJ1-1, with 7 bases identical to TRBD1. This CDR3 has 13 residues. Germline loops: CDR1 LGHDT, CDR2 YNNKEL (reference sequence). The V gene end was trimmed by 4 bases and the J gene end by 14 bases; junction bases not matched to a gene: 13. CDR3 amino acids: CASSPTWRGQSFF. The CDR3 nucleotides are TGTGCCAGCAGCCCCACTTGGAGGGGGCAGAGCTTCTTT.

The chain uses TRBV10-3 and TRBJ2-4; D is ambiguous. Deletions cut 3 bases from V and 5 bases from J, with 5 bases between. CDR3 length equals 12 residues. Germline CDR1 is ENHRY and CDR2 is SYGVKD. CDR3: CAISDGQNIQYF. The CDR3 DNA reads TGTGCCATCAGTGATGGTCAAAACATTCAGTACTTC.

This clonotype occurred many times. The chain recombines TRBV12-3 or TRBV12-4 with TRBJ2-7; D is perhaps TRBD2 (6 bases). The CDR3 is 12 amino acids. Trimming took off 6 bases at V and 6 bases at J, with 12 bases between the two ends. CDR3 sequence: CASSFWGGEQYF. For the CDR3, the DNA is TGTGCCAGCAGCTTTTGGGGAGGCGAGCAGTACTTC.

This clonotype was counted many times. The V call is TRBV12-3 or TRBV12-4, the J call TRBJ2-7; D may correspond to TRBD1 or TRBD2 (5 bases each). V was pared by 5 bases and J by 4 bases, with 27 bases between. CDR3 length: 18 amino acids. The CDR3 here is CASSRSGRPGYLGYEQYF. DNA for the CDR3: TGTGCCAGCAGTCGATCGGGACGCCCGGGCTATTTGGGGTACGAGCAGTACTTC.

Only a few counts were recorded for this clonotype. V usage is TRBV6-6 and J usage is TRBJ2-7; 8 bases fit TRBD1. Losses at the gene ends were 1 base for V and 2 bases for J; bases not matched to a gene: 10. Germline V gives CDR1 MNHNY, CDR2 SVGAGI (reference sequence). The CDR3 spans 17 residues. The CDR3, as DNA: TGTGCCAGCAGTTACTTCCTCCGGGACAGGCGAGCCTACGAGCAGTACTTC. Amino acids: CASSYFLRDRRAYEQYF.

This clonotype was picked up many times. The chain couples TRBV20-1 to TRBJ1-5; TRBD1 is a possible D gene (5 bases). Between the trimmed V and J ends, which lost 4 bases and 2 bases, there was a span of 9 bases. The CDR3 covers 13 residues. Germline CDR1 reads DFQATT; CDR2 reads SNEGSKA (reference sequence). The CDR3: CSAIRGGNQPQHF. CDR3 nucleotides: TGCAGTGCTATTCGGGGGGGCAATCAGCCCCAGCATTTT.

The sample holds many counts of this clonotype. The chain couples TRBV19 to TRBJ1-2, with TRBD1 identical over 8 bases. CDR1 LNHDA and CDR2 SQIVND come from the germline V gene (reference sequence). V was clipped by 5 bases and J by 5 bases; unmatched bases: 13. This CDR3 is built from 16 residues. CDR3 in amino acids: CASSSYRDRSSYGYTF. CDR3 sequence (DNA): TGTGCCAGTAGTTCTTACCGGGACAGGAGCTCATATGGCTACACCTTC.

This clonotype was counted a few times. The chain uses TRBV6-2 or TRBV6-3 and TRBJ1-5; weak D call: TRBD1 (5 bases). The CDR3 is 14 amino acids. Trimming shortened V by 7 bases and J by 4 bases, and 14 bases separated the two germline ends. CDR1 is MNHEY and CDR2 is SVGEGT in the germline V gene. The CDR3 nucleotides read TGTGCCAGCAACCCAGGGTCCGCAAATCAGCCCCAGCATTTT. Translation gives CASNPGSANQPQHF.

In its sample, this clonotype was seen many times. The V call is TRBV19, the J call TRBJ1-6; D is ambiguous. Trimming pared 3 bases from V and 3 bases from J, leaving 3 bases between. The length of the CDR3 is 13 residues. Germline values: CDR1 LNHDA, CDR2 SQIVND (reference sequence). This CDR3 reads CASSINYNSPLHF. The CDR3, as DNA: TGTGCCAGTAGTATCAACTATAATTCACCCCTCCACTTT.

This clonotype was seen repeatedly, ten times or more. V and J are TRBV5-1 and TRBJ2-5; D remains ambiguous. Germline values: CDR1 SGHRS, CDR2 YFSETQ. Between the trimmed V and J ends, which lost 0 bases and 2 bases, there was a span of 8 bases. This CDR3 has 14 amino acids. The CDR3 spells CASSLGPTQETQYF. The DNA for the CDR3 is TGCGCCAGCAGCTTGGGGCCCACGCAAGAGACCCAGTACTTC.

This clonotype occurred many times. The rearrangement joins TRBV5-1 to TRBJ2-1; tentative D call: TRBD1 (6 bases). Germline V CDR1 and CDR2: SGHRS, YFSETQ. V was trimmed by 6 bases and J by 9 bases, leaving 22 bases between them. This CDR3 contains 15 residues. The CDR3 DNA sequence: TGCGCCAGCAAGGTGTCGACAGGTTTTTTCAGTGAGCAGTTCTTC. This translates into CASKVSTGFFSEQFF. Based on the CDR3 plus reference TRBV5-1 and TRBJ2-1, the full variable domain is KAGVTQTPRYLIKTRGQQVTLSCSPISGHRSVSWYQQTPGQGLQFLFEYFSETQRNKGNFPGRFSGRQFSNSRSEMNVSTLELGDSALYLCASKVSTGFFSEQFFGPGTRLTVL.

In its sample, this clonotype was seen many times. This chain links TRBV5-1 with TRBJ1-1; 8 bases fit TRBD1. Germline lookup yields CDR1 SGHRS and CDR2 YFSETQ. CDR3 length: 14 amino acids. V trimming: 3 bases; J trimming: 8 bases; junction bases outside the gene matches: 9. The CDR3, as DNA: TGCGCCAGCAGCTCCAGGGGGCTTACTTTGGAAGCTTTCTTT. Encoded protein: CASSSRGLTLEAFF.